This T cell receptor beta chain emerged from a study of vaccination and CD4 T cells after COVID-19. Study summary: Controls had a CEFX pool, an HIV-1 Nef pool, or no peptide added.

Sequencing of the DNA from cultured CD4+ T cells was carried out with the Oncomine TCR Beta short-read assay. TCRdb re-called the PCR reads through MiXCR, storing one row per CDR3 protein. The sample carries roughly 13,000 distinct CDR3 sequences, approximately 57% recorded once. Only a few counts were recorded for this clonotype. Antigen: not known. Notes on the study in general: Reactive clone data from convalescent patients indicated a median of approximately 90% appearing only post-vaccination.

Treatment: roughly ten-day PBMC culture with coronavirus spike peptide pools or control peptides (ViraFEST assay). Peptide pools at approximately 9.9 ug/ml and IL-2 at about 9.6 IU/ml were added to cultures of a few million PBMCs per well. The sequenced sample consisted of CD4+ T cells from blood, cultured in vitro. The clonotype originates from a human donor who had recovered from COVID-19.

The CDR3 sequence is CASSLVEGGLFF. The CDR3 region has the DNA TGTGCCAGCAGCTTAGTCGAGGGAGGACTGTTTTTT. The gene calls are TRBV7-9 and TRBJ1-4; the D is unclear. CDR3 length: 12 residues. Germline lookup yields CDR1 SEHNR and CDR2 FQNEAQ (reference sequence). Between the trimmed V and J ends, which lost 1 base and 13 bases, there was a span of 10 bases.